Listed here are 23 T cell receptor beta chains from one sample, sequenced in a study of control samples from healthy donors and cancer patients. Sequencing was performed with immunoSEQ multiplex PCR; in TCRdb, only in-frame clones are kept and a portion is missing. The repertoire consists of 70,000 to 100,000 clones, with 85% to 90% occurring once and the leading ten covering about 7.6%. Specimen: blood. The origin of the receptors is a woman aged 60-75 years in good health.

The V gene is TRBV6-5, the J gene TRBJ1-3, with no clear D. Germline V gene sequence: CDR1 MNHEY, CDR2 SVGAGI. V was cut by 0 bases and J by 0 bases, with 9 bases left in between. This CDR3 has 16 amino acids. The CDR3 region has the DNA TGTGCCAGCAGTTACTCGGGTGCACTCTCTGGAAACACCATATATTTT. This translates into CASSYSGALSGNTIYF.

The gene calls are TRBV28 and TRBJ1-2; a possible D gene is TRBD1 (6 bases). The V end lost 1 base, the J end lost 4 bases, and 10 bases lay between the germline ends. From germline, CDR1 is MDHEN and CDR2 SYDVKM. CDR3 length equals 14 residues. The CDR3 is CASSLSVQGYGYTF. The CDR3 region has the DNA TGTGCCAGCAGTTTATCGGTACAGGGCTATGGCTACACCTTC.

The chain links TRBV6-5 to TRBJ1-3; no definite D call. V lost 2 bases and J 4 bases, leaving 6 bases between the germline ends. This CDR3 is 13 amino acids long. CDR1 is MNHEY and CDR2 is SVGAGI in the germline V gene. CDR3 sequence: CASSYTGGNTIYF. CDR3 sequence (DNA): TGTGCCAGCAGTTACACTGGGGGAAACACCATATATTTT.

The CDR3 coding sequence is TGTGCCAGCAGTTTCCTGGACAGGGAGGGATCACCCCTCCACTTT. Translating gives CASSFLDREGSPLHF. The rearrangement joins TRBV27 to TRBJ1-6, with 8 bases lining up with TRBD1. CDR1 and CDR2 (germline): MNHEY, SMNVEV (reference sequence). The ends lost 3 bases at V and 10 bases at J; junction bases unmatched: 8. The CDR3 spans 15 residues.

This clone was found once. This chain connects TRBV19 to TRBJ2-1, with 8 bases lining up with TRBD2. Trimming cost V 5 bases and J 2 bases; bases outside gene matches: 8. The CDR3 runs to 16 residues. Germline CDR1 reads LNHDA; CDR2 reads SQIVND (reference sequence). The CDR3 DNA reads TGTGCCAGTAGTCCACTAGCGGACAAGACCTACAATGAGCAGTTCTTC. Translation: CASSPLADKTYNEQFF.

The chain has TRBV7-2 and TRBJ2-3, with D uncertain. V shed 5 bases and J shed 7 bases, with 16 bases lying between them. The CDR3 sequence is 14 residues long. CDR1 and CDR2 (germline): SGHTA, FQGNSA. CDR3 in amino acids: CASSPLPGKYTQYF. DNA of the CDR3: TGTGCCAGCAGCCCACTCCCCGGAAAATATACGCAGTATTTT. Full variable domain (outside the CDR3, taken from reference TRBV7-2 and TRBJ2-3): GAGVSQSPSNKVTEKGKDVELRCDPISGHTALYWYRQSLGQGLEFLIYFQGNSAPDKSGLPSDRFSAERTGGSVSTLTIQRTQQEDSAVYLCASSPLPGKYTQYFGPGTRLTVL.

The chain carries TRBV19 and TRBJ2-1; unclear D gene. V gave up 4 bases and J gave up 8 bases, with 18 bases separating them. The CDR3 length is 15 residues. Germline CDR1 LNHDA, CDR2 SQIVND (reference sequence). Written as DNA, the CDR3 is TGTGCCAGTAGTAGCCCGATCCGGGCCAGCGATGAGCAGTTCTTC. This sequence encodes CASSSPIRASDEQFF. The complete variable domain, with remaining parts taken from reference TRBV19 and TRBJ2-1, reads DGGITQSPKYLFRKEGQNVTLSCEQNLNHDAMYWYRQDPGQGLRLIYYSQIVNDFQKGDIAEGYSVSREKKESFPLTVTSAQKNPTAFYLCASSSPIRASDEQFFGPGTRLTVL.

J is TRBJ1-1 and V is TRBV12-3 or TRBV12-4; the D is unclear. V lost 6 bases and J lost 1, with 9 bases in between. The CDR3 runs to 13 residues. The CDR3 loop is CASSLYPNTEAFF. CDR3 nucleotide sequence: TGTGCCAGCAGCCTGTATCCGAACACTGAAGCTTTCTTT.

The V call is TRBV7-2, the J call TRBJ2-7; 8 bases are a match to TRBD2. With V trimmed by 5 bases and J by 1 base, 7 bases remained unmatched. The CDR3 is 15 amino acids. In germline, CDR1 is SGHTA, CDR2 FQGNSA. In DNA form, the CDR3 reads TGTGCCAGCAGCCCTAGCGGGCCCTCATCCTACGAGCAGTACTTC. Its translation is CASSPSGPSSYEQYF.

The chain has TRBV7-8 and TRBJ2-1; 10 bases agree with TRBD2. The CDR3 sequence is 18 residues long. From germline, CDR1 is SGHVS and CDR2 FQNEAQ. The ends lost 1 base at V and 9 bases at J; junction bases unmatched: 15. The CDR3 nucleotides read TGTGCCAGCAGCTTAGTGGTGATGCCTAGCGGGAGTTTCACTGAGCAGTTCTTC. This translates into CASSLVVMPSGSFTEQFF. Variable domain in full (rest from reference TRBV7-8 and TRBJ2-1): GAGVSQSPRYKVAKRGQDVALRCDPISGHVSLFWYQQALGQGPEFLTYFQNEAQLDKSGLPSDRFFAERPEGSVSTLKIQRTQQEDSAVYLCASSLVVMPSGSFTEQFFGPGTRLTVL.

V usage is TRBV2 and J usage is TRBJ2-1, with TRBD2 identical over 10 bases. The CDR3 runs to 12 residues. The germline V gene has CDR1 SNHLY and CDR2 FYNNEI. J lost 9 bases, V lost 6 bases, and 2 bases had no gene match. The CDR3 DNA reads TGTGCCAGCAGACCTAGCGGGGGTGAGCAGTTCTTC. This encodes CASRPSGGEQFF.

V is TRBV6-5 and J is TRBJ2-7, with TRBD2 matching 13 bases. The CDR3 extends over 12 amino acids. Trimming removed 6 bases from V and 7 bases from J; junction bases left unmatched: 0. CDR1 and CDR2 (germline): MNHEY, SVGAGI. The DNA for the CDR3 is TGTGCCAGCAGGACTAGCGGGGGGGAGCAGTACTTC. Translating it yields CASRTSGGEQYF.

This clone was picked up one time. The gene calls are TRBV6-5 and TRBJ2-7; TRBD1 agrees at 11 bases. Germline V gene sequence: CDR1 MNHEY, CDR2 SVGAGI. CDR3 size: 14 residues. V shed 5 bases, J shed 5 bases, and the junction held 5 bases outside the gene matches. CDR3: CASSPPGQGDEQYF. CDR3 in DNA: TGTGCCAGCAGTCCCCCGGGACAGGGGGACGAGCAGTACTTC.

Only one count was recorded for this clone. The J gene is TRBJ2-7, the V gene TRBV15; 8 nucleotides agree with TRBD2. Per germline, CDR1 LNHNV and CDR2 YYDKDF (reference sequence). The CDR3 consists of 17 residues. V shed 2 bases, J shed 2 bases, and the junction held 11 bases outside the gene matches. CDR3 region: CATSRRQSSGITYEQYF. Written as DNA, the CDR3 is TGTGCCACCAGCAGAAGACAGAGTAGCGGGATCACCTACGAGCAGTACTTC.

The J gene is TRBJ1-5, the V gene TRBV14; D gene ambiguous. The CDR3 runs 13 residues. Germline CDR1 and CDR2: SGHDN and FVKESK. V was cut by 0 bases and J by 6 bases, with 6 bases left in between. CDR3 sequence reads: CASSQDEGQPQHF. Written as DNA, the CDR3 is TGTGCCAGCAGCCAAGACGAGGGTCAGCCCCAGCATTTT.

The V and J genes are TRBV19 and TRBJ1-5; 7 bases match TRBD1. CDR1 and CDR2 (germline): LNHDA, SQIVND (reference sequence). V dropped 4 bases and J dropped 11; count of bases not matched to a gene: 2. This CDR3 comprises 11 residues. CDR3 amino acids: CASSKGQAQHF. Written as DNA, the CDR3 is TGTGCCAGTAGTAAAGGACAGGCCCAGCATTTT.

The chain joins TRBV3-1 (or the pseudogene TRBV3-2) to TRBJ1-4; the match to TRBD1 covers 9 bases. Trimming removed 3 bases from V and 3 bases from J; junction bases left unmatched: 5. The CDR3 consists of 16 residues. Germline V gene data show CDR1 as LGHDT and CDR2 as YNNKEL (reference sequence). DNA for the CDR3: TGTGCCAGCAGCCATTGGGACAGGGACTCTAATGAAAAACTGTTTTTT. Its translation is CASSHWDRDSNEKLFF.

The CDR3 nucleotides are TGTGCCAGTAGTATTGACAGGGATCAGGGCGAGCAGTACTTC. This translates into CASSIDRDQGEQYF. V gene TRBV19 combines with J gene TRBJ2-7; TRBD1 matches at 7 bases. Trimming at V came to 3 bases and at J to 6 bases, leaving 8 bases not matched to a gene. This CDR3 is 14 amino acids long. Germline CDR1 is LNHDA and CDR2 is SQIVND (reference sequence).

CDR3 sequence: CATRGPNTEAFF. CDR3 DNA sequence: TGTGCCACCCGTGGCCCGAACACTGAAGCTTTCTTT. This chain links TRBV24-1 with TRBJ1-1, with D uncertain. There are 12 residues in the CDR3. Germline CDR1 and CDR2: KGHDR and SFDVKD. V lost 9 bases and J 1 base, leaving 8 bases between the germline ends.

To note about this clone: Compared with germline, one end of the junction differs, possibly owing to a read error. Other DNA sequences within the sample encode an identical CDR3. V gene TRBV7-2 combines with J gene TRBJ2-3; 7 bases map to TRBD2. This CDR3 contains 19 residues. CDR1 is SGHTA, CDR2 FQGNSA, per germline. CDR3 DNA: TGTGCCAGCAGCTTATTCCCCCGTTCCTCAGCGGGGAACACAGATACGCAATATTTT. This codes for CASSLFPRSSAGNTDTQYF.

This sequence joins TRBV2 and TRBJ2-2; D is unresolved. Looked up from germline, CDR1 is SNHLY and CDR2 is FYNNEI. The CDR3 loop spans 14 amino acids. V gave up 6 bases and J gave up 0 bases, with 8 bases separating them. The DNA for the CDR3 is TGTGCCAGCAGGGTTGGCCCGAACACCGGGGAGCTGTTTTTT. Amino acids: CASRVGPNTGELFF.

The chain carries TRBV2 and TRBJ2-7, with 10 bases that match TRBD1. V was clipped by 2 bases and J by 8 bases; unmatched bases: 6. CDR3 length: 14 amino acids. Germline-derived CDR1 and CDR2 are SNHLY and FYNNEI. CDR3 residues: CASSEIRQGAQQYF. DNA for the CDR3: TGTGCCAGCAGTGAAATTCGACAGGGGGCGCAGCAGTACTTC. Filled out from reference TRBV2 and TRBJ2-7, the complete variable domain reads EPEVTQTPSHQVTQMGQEVILRCVPISNHLYFYWYRQILGQKVEFLVSFYNNEISEKSEIFDDQFSVERPDGSNFTLKIRSTKLEDSAMYFCASSEIRQGAQQYFGPGTRLTVT.

The chain uses TRBV16 and TRBJ2-1; D might be TRBD2 (5 bases). Looked up from germline, CDR1 is KGHSY and CDR2 is FQNENV. Trimming pared 0 bases from V and 9 bases from J, leaving 12 bases between. The CDR3 sequence is 14 residues long. The CDR3: CASSQSSGLGEQFF. CDR3 nucleotide sequence: TGTGCCAGCAGCCAATCGAGCGGTTTGGGTGAGCAGTTCTTC.